These T cell receptor beta chains were read from a single sample in a study of OX40 agonist ivuxolimab in advanced cancers. Produced via immunoSEQ multiplex PCR; TCRdb's table is partial and in-frame only. This table has tens of thousands of clones, about 83% appearing once. The sample consisted of CD4+ or CD8+ T cells sorted from blood, taken in a trial of the OX40 agonist ivuxolimab. These receptor sequences come from an adult with an advanced solid tumor such as melanoma, head and neck, liver or kidney cancer. Both conserved end residues are part of each CDR3. The D gene is left open where the match is weak. Some rows have no size entry. The others give once, few or many, or a class for an expanded clone.

J: TRBJ2-1
size: .
V: TRBV5-6
D: .
DNA: TGTGCCAGCAGCTCCCGAGGGGCGACTGGTAATGAGCAGTTCTTC
CDR3: CASSSRGATGNEQFF

J: TRBJ2-2
size: many
V: TRBV19
D: .
DNA: TGTGCCAGTAGTATCGAATCCGGGGGCGGGGAGCTGTTTTTT
CDR3: CASSIESGGGELFF

J: TRBJ1-1
size: .
V: TRBV5-1
D: .
DNA: TGCGCCAGCAGCTTGGCCGCAGGGGCTATTACTGAAGCTTTCTTT
CDR3: CASSLAAGAITEAFF

J: TRBJ2-7
size: .
V: TRBV10-1
D: .
DNA: TGCGCCAGCAGTGAGTCCGGCCGGTCCTTTCAGCAGTACTTC
CDR3: CASSESGRSFQQYF

J: TRBJ2-2
size: .
V: TRBV9
D: .
DNA: TGTGCCAGCAGCGTCACTAGCTGGTCGAACACCGGGGAGCTGTTTTTT
CDR3: CASSVTSWSNTGELFF

J: TRBJ2-7
size: .
V: TRBV6-5
D: TRBD2
DNA: TGTGCCAGCAGTTACTCTAGCGGGGGGGGCTACGAGCAGTACTTC
CDR3: CASSYSSGGGYEQYF

J: TRBJ1-5
size: once
V: TRBV7-8
D: .
DNA: TGTGCCAGCAGCTTAGGCGTCGGGCCGGCGAACCATCAGCCCCAGCATTTT
CDR3: CASSLGVGPANHQPQHF

J: TRBJ2-7
size: .
V: TRBV11-2
D: TRBD2
DNA: TGTGCCAGCAGCTTACAGCGGGGGTTCTCCTACGAGCAGTACTTC
CDR3: CASSLQRGFSYEQYF

J: TRBJ1-1
size: .
V: TRBV6-5
D: .
DNA: TGTGCCAGCAGTTACTCGAAGTCCGGGGATGCTTTCTTT
CDR3: CASSYSKSGDAFF

J: TRBJ2-7
size: once
V: TRBV7-8
D: .
DNA: TGTGCCAGCAGCGGCGGGGTTAACTCCTACGAGCAGTACTTC
CDR3: CASSGGVNSYEQYF

J: TRBJ2-5
size: .
V: TRBV10-2
D: TRBD2
DNA: TGCGCCAGCAGTGAGTCCGTGACTAGCGGGGGTGGGACCCAGTACTTC
CDR3: CASSESVTSGGGTQYF

J: TRBJ2-7
size: .
V: TRBV19
D: .
DNA: TGTGCCAGTAGTATTGGTTCATTATACCTCTACGAGCAGTACTTC
CDR3: CASSIGSLYLYEQYF

J: TRBJ2-1
size: .
V: TRBV7-2
D: .
DNA: TGTGCCAGCAGCTTGACTAGCTCCTACAATGAGCAGTTCTTC
CDR3: CASSLTSSYNEQFF

J: TRBJ1-3
size: .
V: TRBV5-5
D: TRBD1
DNA: TGTGCCAGCAGCTTACCTTTCTCGACAGGGAAAGGAAACACCATATATTTT
CDR3: CASSLPFSTGKGNTIYF

J: TRBJ1-6
size: .
V: TRBV6-5
D: .
DNA: TGTGCCAGCAGCCCTCCGGGAGGATATTCACCCCTCCACTTT
CDR3: CASSPPGGYSPLHF

J: TRBJ1-4
size: .
V: TRBV5-8
D: TRBD1
DNA: TGTGCCAGCAGTCCGGGACAGCCAAATGAAAAACTGTTTTTT
CDR3: CASSPGQPNEKLFF

J: TRBJ2-7
size: .
V: TRBV15
D: TRBD1
DNA: TGTGCCACCAGCAGAGACACTCCGGGACAGGGCTACGAGCAGTACTTC
CDR3: CATSRDTPGQGYEQYF

J: TRBJ2-1
size: .
V: TRBV2
D: .
DNA: TGTGCCAGCACGAGGACAAGATACAATGAGCAGTTCTTC
CDR3: CASTRTRYNEQFF

J: TRBJ1-5
size: .
V: TRBV30
D: .
DNA: TGTGCCTGGAGTGTAGGGGGGGGAAGCAATCAGCCCCAGCATTTT
CDR3: CAWSVGGGSNQPQHF

J: TRBJ1-2
size: .
V: TRBV19
D: .
DNA: TGTGCCAGTAGTCTACAGGTGAACTACTATGGCTACACCTTC
CDR3: CASSLQVNYYGYTF

J: TRBJ1-2
size: .
V: TRBV5-1
D: .
DNA: TGCGCCAGCAGCTTGACGACAGCGAGCTATGGCTACACCTTC
CDR3: CASSLTTASYGYTF

J: TRBJ1-1
size: .
V: TRBV9
D: .
DNA: TGTGCCAGCAGCGTATCAGGCGACACTGAAGCTTTCTTT
CDR3: CASSVSGDTEAFF

J: TRBJ1-2
size: .
V: TRBV15
D: .
DNA: TGTGCCACCAGCAGAGATTTTGGGGGGGACACCTTC
CDR3: CATSRDFGGDTF

J: TRBJ2-5
size: .
V: TRBV5-1
D: TRBD2
DNA: TGCGCCAGCAGCGGGCTAGCGGGTACTTTGGAGACCCAGTACTTC
CDR3: CASSGLAGTLETQYF

J: TRBJ2-7
size: .
V: TRBV11-2
D: TRBD2
DNA: TGTGCCAGCAGCTTAGGAGCGGGAGGCACCTACGAGCAGTACTTC
CDR3: CASSLGAGGTYEQYF

J: TRBJ2-7
size: .
V: TRBV5-4
D: .
DNA: TGTGCCAGCAGCTTGGACCAGGCAACCTACGAGCAGTACTTC
CDR3: CASSLDQATYEQYF

J: TRBJ2-1
size: .
V: TRBV29-1
D: .
DNA: TGCAGCGCCGCTAGGGGTACTACCTCCTACAATGAGCAGTTCTTC
CDR3: CSAARGTTSYNEQFF

J: TRBJ2-5
size: .
V: TRBV11-2
D: .
DNA: TGTGCCAGCAGCTTAACCCGTACGACCCAGTACTTC
CDR3: CASSLTRTTQYF

J: TRBJ2-3
size: .
V: TRBV7-2
D: .
DNA: TGTGCCAGCAGCTTAGTAGGGGGGGCAGCAGATACGCAGTATTTT
CDR3: CASSLVGGAADTQYF

J: TRBJ1-4
size: once
V: TRBV15
D: TRBD1
DNA: TGTGCCACCAGCAGGGACAGGGGGAATGAAAAACTGTTTTTT
CDR3: CATSRDRGNEKLFF

J: TRBJ1-1
size: .
V: TRBV6-5
D: TRBD1
DNA: TGTGCCAGCAGGTCGACAGGGCAGATGAACACTGAAGCTTTCTTT
CDR3: CASRSTGQMNTEAFF

J: TRBJ1-1
size: .
V: TRBV27
D: .
DNA: TGTGCCAGCAGTTCCAACAGGGAATGGGACACTGAAGCTTTCTTT
CDR3: CASSSNREWDTEAFF

J: TRBJ2-5
size: .
V: TRBV2
D: TRBD1
DNA: TGTGCCAGCAGTGAAAGAATCACCCGGGACAGCCAAGAGACCCAGTACTTC
CDR3: CASSERITRDSQETQYF

J: TRBJ2-7
size: .
V: TRBV6-1
D: TRBD2
DNA: TGTGCCAGCAGTGGACTAGCGGAGGTTATATACGAGCAGTACTTC
CDR3: CASSGLAEVIYEQYF

J: TRBJ1-2
size: .
V: TRBV5-5
D: TRBD1
DNA: TGTGCCAGCAGCTCCACCCGGACAGGGGCTAACTATGGCTACACCTTC
CDR3: CASSSTRTGANYGYTF

J: TRBJ1-2
size: .
V: TRBV10-3
D: .
DNA: TGTGCCATCAGTGGGTCTGCAGGGGCCAACTATGGCTACACCTTC
CDR3: CAISGSAGANYGYTF

J: TRBJ1-2
size: .
V: TRBV5-6
D: TRBD1
DNA: TGTGCCAGCAGCTTGACAGGGGATGCGGGAGGCTACACCTTC
CDR3: CASSLTGDAGGYTF

J: TRBJ1-4
size: .
V: TRBV18
D: TRBD1
DNA: TGTGCCAGCTCACAAGTGCCGGGACAGGGACGCGAAAAACTGTTTTTT
CDR3: CASSQVPGQGREKLFF